This record concerns one TCR beta chain sequence. Its matching antigen is unknown. The germline gives CDR1 MDHEN, CDR2 SYDVKM. Trimming took off 6 bases at V and 12 bases at J, with 21 bases between the two ends. The CDR3 loop spans 13 amino acids. This sample stems from a study of cytomegalovirus exposure and HLA in healthy donors. Notes on the study in general: Near-uniform donor sequencing depth was presumed by presence/absence analyses. Relative to the roughly 640-donor mean, N-insertions were reportedly fewer in an Asian-associated ancestry cluster in a later analysis. TCR beta V segments were, for the most part, productive about 87% or about 30% of the time in an earlier analysis. A few chains tied to CMV proved CMV antigen-specific in vitro.

Primers for the PCR totalled 60 Vbeta and 13 Jbeta. Some clones are missing from TCRdb's copy, which holds only in-frame ones; the method was immunoSEQ multiplex PCR. This table has tens of thousands of clones, roughly 73% appearing once. This receptor was obtained from a man aged 35-49 years in good health and CMV-seronegative. Sequenced sample: PBMCs. The V and J genes are TRBV28 and TRBJ2-7; TRBD1 is a possible D gene (5 bases). The CDR3 nucleotides read TGTGCCAGCAGCTCGTCAGCACAGGATAGTTGGTACTTC. Protein: CASSSSAQDSWYF.